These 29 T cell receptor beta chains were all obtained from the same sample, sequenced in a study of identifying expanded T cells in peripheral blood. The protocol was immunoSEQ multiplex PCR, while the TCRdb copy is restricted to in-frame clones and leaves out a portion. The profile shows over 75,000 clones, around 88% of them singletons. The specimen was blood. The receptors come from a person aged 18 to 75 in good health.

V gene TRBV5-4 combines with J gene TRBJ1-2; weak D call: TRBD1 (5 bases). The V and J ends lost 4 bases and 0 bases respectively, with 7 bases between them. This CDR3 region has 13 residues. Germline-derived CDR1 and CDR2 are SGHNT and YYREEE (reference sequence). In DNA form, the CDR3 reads TGTGCCAGCAGCCGGGGGACTAACTATGGCTACACCTTC. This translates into CASSRGTNYGYTF.

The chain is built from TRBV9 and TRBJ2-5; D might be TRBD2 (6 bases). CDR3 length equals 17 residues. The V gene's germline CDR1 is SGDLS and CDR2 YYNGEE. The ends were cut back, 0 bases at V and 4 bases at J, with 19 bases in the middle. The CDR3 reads CASSVGREDGRRETQYF. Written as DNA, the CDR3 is TGTGCCAGCAGCGTAGGCAGGGAAGACGGGAGAAGAGAGACCCAGTACTTC.

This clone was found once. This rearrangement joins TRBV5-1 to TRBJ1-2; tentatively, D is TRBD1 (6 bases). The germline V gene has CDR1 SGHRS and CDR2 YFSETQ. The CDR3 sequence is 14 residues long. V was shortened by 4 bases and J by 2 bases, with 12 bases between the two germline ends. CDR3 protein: CASSPRGGNYGYTF. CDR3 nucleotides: TGCGCCAGCAGCCCTAGAGGGGGGAACTATGGCTACACCTTC.

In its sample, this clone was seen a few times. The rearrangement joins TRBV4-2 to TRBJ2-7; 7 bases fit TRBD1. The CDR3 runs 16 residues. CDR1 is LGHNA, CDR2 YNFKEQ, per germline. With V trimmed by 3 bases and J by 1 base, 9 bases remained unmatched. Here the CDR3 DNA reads TGTGCCAGCAGCCAGAACCGGGACAGCCCTTCCTACGAGCAGTACTTC. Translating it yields CASSQNRDSPSYEQYF.

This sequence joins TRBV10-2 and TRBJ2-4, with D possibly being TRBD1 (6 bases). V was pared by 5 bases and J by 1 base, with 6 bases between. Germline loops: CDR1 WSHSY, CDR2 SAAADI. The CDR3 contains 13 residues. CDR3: CASSQGAKNIQYF. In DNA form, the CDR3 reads TGCGCCAGCAGTCAGGGGGCCAAAAACATTCAGTACTTC.

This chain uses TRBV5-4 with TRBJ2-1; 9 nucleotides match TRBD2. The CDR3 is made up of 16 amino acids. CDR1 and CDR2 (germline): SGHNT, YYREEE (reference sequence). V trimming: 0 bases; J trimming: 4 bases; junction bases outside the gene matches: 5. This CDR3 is CASSLAVAGVYNEQFF. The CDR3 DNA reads TGTGCCAGCAGCTTGGCTGTAGCGGGGGTTTACAATGAGCAGTTCTTC.

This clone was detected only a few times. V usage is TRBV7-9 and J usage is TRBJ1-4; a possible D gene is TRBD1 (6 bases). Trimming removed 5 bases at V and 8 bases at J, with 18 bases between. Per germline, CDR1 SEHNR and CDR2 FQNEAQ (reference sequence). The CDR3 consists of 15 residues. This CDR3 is CASSPHNREYEKLFF. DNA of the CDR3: TGTGCCAGCAGCCCACACAACAGGGAGTACGAAAAACTGTTTTTT.

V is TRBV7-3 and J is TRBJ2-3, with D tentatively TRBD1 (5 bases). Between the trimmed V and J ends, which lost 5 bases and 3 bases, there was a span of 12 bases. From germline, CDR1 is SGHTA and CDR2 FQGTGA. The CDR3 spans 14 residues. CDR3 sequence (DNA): TGTGCCAGCAGCCGAGTGGGGCTGACAGATACGCAGTATTTT. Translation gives CASSRVGLTDTQYF.

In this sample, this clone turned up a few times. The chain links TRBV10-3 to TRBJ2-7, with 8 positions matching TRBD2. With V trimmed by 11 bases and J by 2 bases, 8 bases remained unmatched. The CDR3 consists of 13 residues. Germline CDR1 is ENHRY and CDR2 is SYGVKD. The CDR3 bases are TGTGCCGCCGGGAGCGGGAGTCCCTACGAGCAGTACTTC. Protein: CAAGSGSPYEQYF.

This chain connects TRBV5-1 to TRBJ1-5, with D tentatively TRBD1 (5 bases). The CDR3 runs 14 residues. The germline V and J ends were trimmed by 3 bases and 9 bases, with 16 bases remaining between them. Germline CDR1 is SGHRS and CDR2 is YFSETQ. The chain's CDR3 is CASSSDSSGGPQHF. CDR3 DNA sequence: TGCGCCAGCAGCTCCGACAGTTCCGGTGGGCCCCAGCATTTT.

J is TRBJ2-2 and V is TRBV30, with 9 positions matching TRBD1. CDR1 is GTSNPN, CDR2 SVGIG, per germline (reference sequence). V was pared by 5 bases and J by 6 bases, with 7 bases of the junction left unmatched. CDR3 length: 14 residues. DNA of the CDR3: TGTGCCTGGCAACAGGGGGCTCTAGCCGGGGAGCTGTTTTTT. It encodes CAWQQGALAGELFF.

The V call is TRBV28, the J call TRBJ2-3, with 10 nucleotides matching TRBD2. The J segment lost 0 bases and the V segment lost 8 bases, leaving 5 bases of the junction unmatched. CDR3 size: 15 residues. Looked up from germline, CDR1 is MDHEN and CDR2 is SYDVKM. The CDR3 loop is CASGLAVSSTDTQYF. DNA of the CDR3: TGTGCCAGCGGACTAGCGGTGTCTAGCACAGATACGCAGTATTTT.

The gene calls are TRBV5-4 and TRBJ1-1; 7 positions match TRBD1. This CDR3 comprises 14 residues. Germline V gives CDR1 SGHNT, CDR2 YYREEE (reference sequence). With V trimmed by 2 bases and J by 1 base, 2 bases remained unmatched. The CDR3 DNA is TGTGCCAGCAGCTTACGACAGGGGAACACTGAAGCTTTCTTT. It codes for CASSLRQGNTEAFF.

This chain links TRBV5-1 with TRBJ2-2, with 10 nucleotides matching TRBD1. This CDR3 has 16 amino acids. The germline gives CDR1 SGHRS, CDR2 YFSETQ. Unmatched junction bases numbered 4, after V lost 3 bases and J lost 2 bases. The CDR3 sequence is CASSSGQGTNTGELFF. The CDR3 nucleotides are TGCGCCAGCAGCTCGGGACAGGGGACCAACACCGGGGAGCTGTTTTTT.

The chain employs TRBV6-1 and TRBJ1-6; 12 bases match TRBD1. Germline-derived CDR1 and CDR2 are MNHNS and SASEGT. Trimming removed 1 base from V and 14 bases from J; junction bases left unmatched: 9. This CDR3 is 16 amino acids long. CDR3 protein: CASSEEGGTGGSALHF. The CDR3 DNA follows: TGTGCCAGCAGTGAAGAGGGAGGGACAGGGGGCTCTGCCCTCCACTTT.

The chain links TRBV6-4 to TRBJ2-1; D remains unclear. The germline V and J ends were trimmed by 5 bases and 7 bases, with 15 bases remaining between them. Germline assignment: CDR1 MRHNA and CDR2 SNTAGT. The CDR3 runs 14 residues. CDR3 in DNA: TGTGCCAGCAGTCCTACCCCGGAAGGGAATGAGCAGTTCTTC. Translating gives CASSPTPEGNEQFF.

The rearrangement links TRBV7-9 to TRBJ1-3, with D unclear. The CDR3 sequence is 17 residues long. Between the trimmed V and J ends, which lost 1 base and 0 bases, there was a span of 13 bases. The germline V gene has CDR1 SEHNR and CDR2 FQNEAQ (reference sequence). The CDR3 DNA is TGTGCCAGCAGCTTAGGAGGATTGGCGTACTCTGGAAACACCATATATTTT. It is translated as CASSLGGLAYSGNTIYF.

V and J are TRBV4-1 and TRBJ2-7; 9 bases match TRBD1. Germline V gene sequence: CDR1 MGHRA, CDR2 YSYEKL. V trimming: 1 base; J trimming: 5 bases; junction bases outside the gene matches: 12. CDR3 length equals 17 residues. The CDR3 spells CASSQGYGRTGADEQYF. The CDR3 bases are TGCGCCAGCAGCCAAGGGTACGGGAGGACAGGGGCTGACGAGCAGTACTTC.

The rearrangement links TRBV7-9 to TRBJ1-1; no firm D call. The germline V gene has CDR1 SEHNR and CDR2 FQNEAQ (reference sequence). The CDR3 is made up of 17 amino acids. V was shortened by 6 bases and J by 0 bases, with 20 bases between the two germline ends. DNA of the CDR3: TGTGCCAGCAGATCTATTGGCCATCCTAACATGAACACTGAAGCTTTCTTT. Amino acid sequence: CASRSIGHPNMNTEAFF.

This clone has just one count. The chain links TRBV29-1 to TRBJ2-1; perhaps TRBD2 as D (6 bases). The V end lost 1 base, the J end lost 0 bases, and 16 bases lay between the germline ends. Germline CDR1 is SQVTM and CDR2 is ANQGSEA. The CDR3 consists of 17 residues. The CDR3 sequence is CSVEGVNRESSYNEQFF. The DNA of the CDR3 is TGCAGCGTTGAAGGGGTGAATCGGGAGAGCTCCTACAATGAGCAGTTCTTC.

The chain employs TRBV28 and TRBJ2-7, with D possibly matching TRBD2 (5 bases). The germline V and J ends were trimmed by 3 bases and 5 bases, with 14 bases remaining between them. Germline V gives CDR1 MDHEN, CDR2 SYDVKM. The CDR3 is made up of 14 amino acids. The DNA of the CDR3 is TGTGCCAGCAGTTTTCTCACAGCGGCCCACGAGCAGTACTTC. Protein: CASSFLTAAHEQYF.

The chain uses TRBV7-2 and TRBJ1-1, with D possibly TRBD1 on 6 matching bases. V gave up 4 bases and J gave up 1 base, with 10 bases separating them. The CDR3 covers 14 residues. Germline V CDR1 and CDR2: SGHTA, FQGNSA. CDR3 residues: CASSSPGQNTEAFF. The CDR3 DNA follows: TGTGCCAGCAGCTCACCGGGACAGAACACTGAAGCTTTCTTT. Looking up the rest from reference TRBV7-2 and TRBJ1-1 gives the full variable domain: GAGVSQSPSNKVTEKGKDVELRCDPISGHTALYWYRQSLGQGLEFLIYFQGNSAPDKSGLPSDRFSAERTGGSVSTLTIQRTQQEDSAVYLCASSSPGQNTEAFFGQGTRLTVV.

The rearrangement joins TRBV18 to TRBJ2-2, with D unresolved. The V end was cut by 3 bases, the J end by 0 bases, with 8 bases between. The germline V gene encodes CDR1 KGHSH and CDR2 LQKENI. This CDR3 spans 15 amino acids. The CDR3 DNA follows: TGTGCCAGCTCACCCGGACGGTCGAACACCGGGGAGCTGTTTTTT. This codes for CASSPGRSNTGELFF.

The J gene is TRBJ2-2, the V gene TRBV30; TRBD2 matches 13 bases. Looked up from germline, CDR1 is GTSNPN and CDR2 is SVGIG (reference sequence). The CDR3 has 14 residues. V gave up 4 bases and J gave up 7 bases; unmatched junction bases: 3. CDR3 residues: CAWTGLAGIGELFF. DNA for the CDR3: TGTGCCTGGACGGGACTAGCGGGAATCGGGGAGCTGTTTTTT. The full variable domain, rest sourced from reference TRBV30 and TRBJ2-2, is SQTIHQWPATLVQPVGSPLSLECTVEGTSNPNLYWYRQAAGRGLQLLFYSVGIGQISSEVPQNLSASRPQDRQFILSSKKLLLSDSGFYLCAWTGLAGIGELFFGEGSRLTVL.

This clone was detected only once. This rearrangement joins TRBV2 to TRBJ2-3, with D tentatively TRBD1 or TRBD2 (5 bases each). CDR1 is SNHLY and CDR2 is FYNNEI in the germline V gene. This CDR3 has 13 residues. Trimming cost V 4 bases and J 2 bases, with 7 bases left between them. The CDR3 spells CASSGDATDTQYF. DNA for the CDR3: TGTGCCAGCAGTGGGGACGCCACAGATACGCAGTATTTT. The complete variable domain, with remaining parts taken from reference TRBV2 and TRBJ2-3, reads EPEVTQTPSHQVTQMGQEVILRCVPISNHLYFYWYRQILGQKVEFLVSFYNNEISEKSEIFDDQFSVERPDGSNFTLKIRSTKLEDSAMYFCASSGDATDTQYFGPGTRLTVL.

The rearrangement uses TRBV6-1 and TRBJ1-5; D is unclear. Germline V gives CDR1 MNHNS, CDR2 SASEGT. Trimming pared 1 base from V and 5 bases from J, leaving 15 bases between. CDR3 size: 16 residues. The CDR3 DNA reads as TGTGCCAGCAGTGAAGGGGCAGGCCATGGGTATCAGCCCCAGCATTTT. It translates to CASSEGAGHGYQPQHF.

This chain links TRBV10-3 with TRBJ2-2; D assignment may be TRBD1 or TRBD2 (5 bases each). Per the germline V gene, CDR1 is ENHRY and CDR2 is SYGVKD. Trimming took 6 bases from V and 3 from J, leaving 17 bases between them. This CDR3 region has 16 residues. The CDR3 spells CAISPARGSDTGELFF. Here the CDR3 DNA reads TGTGCCATCAGCCCCGCCCGGGGCTCAGACACCGGGGAGCTGTTTTTT.

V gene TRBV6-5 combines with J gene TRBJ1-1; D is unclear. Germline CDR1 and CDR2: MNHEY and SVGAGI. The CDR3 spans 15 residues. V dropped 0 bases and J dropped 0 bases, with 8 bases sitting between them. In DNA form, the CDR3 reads TGTGCCAGCAGTTACTCGAAGACGGTGAACACTGAAGCTTTCTTT. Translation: CASSYSKTVNTEAFF.

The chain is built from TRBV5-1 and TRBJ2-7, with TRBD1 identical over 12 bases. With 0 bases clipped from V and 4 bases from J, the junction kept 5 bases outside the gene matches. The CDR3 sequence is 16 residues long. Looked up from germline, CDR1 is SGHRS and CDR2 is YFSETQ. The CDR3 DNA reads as TGCGCCAGCAGCTTGGCCGGGACAGGGGGCGCATACGAGCAGTACTTC. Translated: CASSLAGTGGAYEQYF.